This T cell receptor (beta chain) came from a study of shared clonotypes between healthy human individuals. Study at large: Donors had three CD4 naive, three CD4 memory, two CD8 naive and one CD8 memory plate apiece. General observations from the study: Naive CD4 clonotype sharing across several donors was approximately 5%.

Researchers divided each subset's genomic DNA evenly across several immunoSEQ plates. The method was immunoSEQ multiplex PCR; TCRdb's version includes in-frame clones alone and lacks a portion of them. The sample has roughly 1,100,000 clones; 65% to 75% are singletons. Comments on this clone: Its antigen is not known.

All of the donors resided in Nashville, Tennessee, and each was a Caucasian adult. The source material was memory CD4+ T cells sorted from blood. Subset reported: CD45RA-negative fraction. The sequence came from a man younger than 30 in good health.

CDR3 DNA sequence: TGTGCCAGCAGCTCCACAGGGGGTGACGGCTACACCTTC. Translating it yields CASSSTGGDGYTF. The chain links TRBV5-4 to TRBJ1-2; 8 bases line up with TRBD1. V shed 3 bases, J shed 8 bases, and the junction held 6 bases outside the gene matches. CDR1 and CDR2 from the germline V gene are SGHNT and YYREEE (reference sequence). This CDR3 has 13 residues.